The 23 T cell receptor beta chains given below trace back to one sample, sequenced in a study of blood T cell repertoires in COVID-19. Here immunoSEQ multiplex PCR was the method, and the copy in TCRdb shows in-frame clones only, minus some. The table has more than 65,000 clones, under 95% seen once. The sequenced material came from peripheral blood. These receptors all come from a human donor in a cohort sampled during active COVID-19.

In DNA, the CDR3 is TGTGCCAGCAGTTACCGGACAGGGTCGCGCTACAATGAGCAGTTCTTC. Its translation is CASSYRTGSRYNEQFF. The chain recombines TRBV5-8 with TRBJ2-1; 8 nucleotides align to TRBD1. Per germline, CDR1 SGHTS and CDR2 YDEGEE. With V trimmed by 5 bases and J by 3 bases, 10 bases remained unmatched. The CDR3 is 16 amino acids.

This rearrangement joins TRBV5-1 to TRBJ1-6; 10 nucleotides line up with TRBD1. The ends lost 2 bases at V and 2 bases at J; junction bases unmatched: 4. The germline CDR1 and CDR2 sequences are SGHRS and YFSETQ. The CDR3 covers 17 residues. The CDR3 coding sequence is TGCGCCAGCAGCTTAGGTGGGACAGGGGCCTATAATTCACCCCTCCACTTT. It codes for CASSLGGTGAYNSPLHF.

This chain uses TRBV6-2 or TRBV6-3 with TRBJ2-3, with 8 positions matching TRBD2. J gave up 4 bases and V 2 bases, and 5 bases lay outside the gene matches. The length of the CDR3 is 15 residues. The germline CDR1 and CDR2 sequences are MNHEY and SVGEGT. Written as DNA, the CDR3 is TGTGCCAGCAGTTACGGGACTAGGGGCCCAGATACGCAGTATTTT. Protein product: CASSYGTRGPDTQYF.

The chain employs TRBV2 and TRBJ2-2; weak D call: TRBD2 (6 bases). The germline V gene has CDR1 SNHLY and CDR2 FYNNEI. The CDR3 is 14 amino acids. Trimming left V 5 bases short and J 2 bases short, with 9 bases between. CDR3 in amino acids: CASSTEGNTGELFF. CDR3 bases: TGTGCCAGCAGTACGGAGGGTAACACCGGGGAGCTGTTTTTT. Complete variable domain (other parts from reference TRBV2 and TRBJ2-2): EPEVTQTPSHQVTQMGQEVILRCVPISNHLYFYWYRQILGQKVEFLVSFYNNEISEKSEIFDDQFSVERPDGSNFTLKIRSTKLEDSAMYFCASSTEGNTGELFFGEGSRLTVL.

The rearrangement uses TRBV5-6 and TRBJ1-1; maybe TRBD1 (5 bases). With 4 bases removed from V and 6 bases from J, the gap between germline ends came to 10 bases. CDR3 length equals 12 residues. CDR1 and CDR2 from the germline V gene are SGHDT and YYEEEE. The CDR3 reads CASSPSGSEAFF. CDR3 sequence (DNA): TGTGCCAGCAGCCCGTCAGGGTCTGAAGCTTTCTTT.

This chain's CDR3 is CASSPKAHVSSPLHF. DNA of the CDR3: TGTGCCAGCAGTCCCAAAGCCCACGTATCTTCACCCCTCCACTTT. The V and J genes are TRBV28 and TRBJ1-6; D is ambiguous. This CDR3 has 15 residues. CDR1 is MDHEN, CDR2 SYDVKM, per germline. V dropped 5 bases and J dropped 9 bases, with 17 bases sitting between them.

This chain links TRBV11-2 with TRBJ2-1, with D maybe TRBD2 (6 bases). CDR3 length: 17 residues. Germline loops: CDR1 SGHAT, CDR2 FQNNGV. Trimming stripped 0 bases from V and 4 bases from J, with 16 bases between. The CDR3 DNA follows: TGTGCCAGCAGCTTAGATGAATGGACTAAGGTTTACAATGAGCAGTTCTTC. Encoded protein: CASSLDEWTKVYNEQFF.

A few counts support this clone. This chain links TRBV11-2 with TRBJ2-7; tentatively, D is TRBD2 (7 bases). Germline-derived CDR1 and CDR2 are SGHAT and FQNNGV. V lost 4 bases, J lost 3 bases, and 22 bases lay in between. This CDR3 has 17 residues. CDR3 region: CASSSRPGRGAGYEQYF. The CDR3 nucleotides read TGTGCCAGCAGCTCCCGCCCGGGCCGGGGGGCAGGCTACGAGCAGTACTTC.

The chain couples TRBV18 to TRBJ2-1, with 8 bases identical to TRBD1. Germline CDR1 KGHSH, CDR2 LQKENI. V lost 2 bases and J lost 7; bases outside the gene matches: 7. This CDR3 region has 15 residues. The CDR3 is CASSPEDRVWNEQFF. The CDR3 bases are TGTGCCAGCTCACCAGAGGACAGGGTATGGAATGAGCAGTTCTTC.

This sequence joins TRBV27 and TRBJ2-7; a possible D gene is TRBD1 (5 bases). The CDR3 has 14 amino acids. V was trimmed by 5 bases and J by 6 bases, leaving 17 bases between them. Germline values: CDR1 MNHEY, CDR2 SMNVEV (reference sequence). CDR3 coding DNA: TGTGCCAGCAGTCCTGGGGCAGGGCTTGGCGAGCAGTACTTC. Amino acids: CASSPGAGLGEQYF.

This clone appeared a single time. The chain links TRBV11-2 to TRBJ2-5; 9 bases align to TRBD1. CDR3 length: 17 amino acids. V lost 5 bases, J lost 1 base, and 11 bases stayed unmatched. Germline V gene data show CDR1 as SGHAT and CDR2 as FQNNGV. The CDR3 sequence: CASSRRGGQGTQETQYF. DNA of the CDR3: TGTGCCAGCAGCCGAAGGGGAGGACAGGGGACCCAAGAGACCCAGTACTTC.

CDR3 region: CASSSISGNTIYF. CDR3 DNA sequence: TGTGCCAGCAGCTCCATCTCTGGAAACACCATATATTTT. The rearrangement joins TRBV11-2 to TRBJ1-3; D remains unclear. CDR1 is SGHAT, CDR2 FQNNGV, per germline. The CDR3 consists of 13 residues. Trimming shortened V by 4 bases and J by 0 bases, and 4 bases separated the two germline ends.

The rearrangement links TRBV2 to TRBJ1-4; no reliable D call. Germline assignment: CDR1 SNHLY and CDR2 FYNNEI. Trimming took off 5 bases at V and 7 bases at J, with 5 bases between the two ends. The CDR3 extends over 11 amino acids. CDR3: CASSQVEKLFF. The CDR3 DNA follows: TGTGCCAGCAGTCAGGTTGAAAAACTGTTTTTT.

V gene TRBV7-9 combines with J gene TRBJ1-4, with D possibly being TRBD1 (6 bases). Trimming took off 0 bases at V and 5 bases at J, with 16 bases between the two ends. Germline values: CDR1 SEHNR, CDR2 FQNEAQ (reference sequence). The CDR3 is 17 residues long. As DNA, the CDR3 is TGTGCCAGCAGCTTAGCGGAAGGGGGAAGAGAGAATGAAAAACTGTTTTTT. Residues: CASSLAEGGRENEKLFF. Full variable domain (remainder filled in from reference TRBV7-9 and TRBJ1-4): DTGVSQNPRHKITKRGQNVTFRCDPISEHNRLYWYRQTLGQGPEFLTYFQNEAQLEKSRLLSDRFSAERPKGSFSTLEIQRTEQGDSAMYLCASSLAEGGRENEKLFFGSGTQLSVL.

V gene TRBV7-6 combines with J gene TRBJ1-4, with no clear D. V lost 1 base and J 0 bases, leaving 9 bases between the germline ends. CDR1 SGHVS and CDR2 FNYEAQ come from the germline V gene. CDR3 length equals 16 residues. CDR3 in DNA: TGTGCCAGCAGCTTAGGGGTGGCGGCAACTAATGAAAAACTGTTTTTT. It encodes CASSLGVAATNEKLFF.

This clone was seen once. J is TRBJ2-7 and V is TRBV29-1; D perhaps matches TRBD1 (6 bases). The germline V gene has CDR1 SQVTM and CDR2 ANQGSEA. Between the trimmed V and J ends, which lost 3 bases and 3 bases, there was a span of 9 bases. This CDR3 is 12 amino acids long. The CDR3 DNA is TGCAGCGTTGAGCGAGGGGGCTACGAGCAGTACTTC. Translated: CSVERGGYEQYF.

The chain has TRBV11-2 and TRBJ1-1; D is unclear. The V and J ends lost 1 base and 5 bases respectively, with 14 bases between them. The CDR3 has 15 amino acids. Germline CDR1 reads SGHAT; CDR2 reads FQNNGV. The CDR3 loop is CASSLGRGGITEAFF. CDR3 in DNA: TGTGCCAGCAGCTTAGGACGGGGTGGAATAACTGAAGCTTTCTTT.

The rearrangement links TRBV14 to TRBJ2-7, with TRBD2 matching 7 bases. CDR1 and CDR2 from the germline V gene are SGHDN and FVKESK. The trim removed 4 bases at V and 5 bases at J, leaving 11 bases unmatched. The CDR3 totals 15 residues. CDR3 DNA sequence: TGTGCCAGCAGCCTGGGACTACAGATTATGGACGAGCAGTACTTC. Protein product: CASSLGLQIMDEQYF. The full variable domain, its missing parts supplied by reference TRBV14 and TRBJ2-7, is EAGVTQFPSHSVIEKGQTVTLRCDPISGHDNLYWYRRVMGKEIKFLLHFVKESKQDESGMPNNRFLAERTGGTYSTLKVQPAELEDSGVYFCASSLGLQIMDEQYFGPGTRLTVT.

V usage is TRBV3-1 (or the pseudogene TRBV3-2) and J usage is TRBJ2-7; 15 positions agree with TRBD2. V lost 4 bases and J lost 2; bases outside the gene matches: 9. The CDR3 totals 18 residues. From germline, CDR1 is LGHDT and CDR2 YNNKEL (reference sequence). The CDR3 spells CASSRGLAGGQPPYEQYF. CDR3 nucleotides: TGTGCCAGCAGCCGAGGACTAGCGGGGGGGCAGCCCCCCTACGAGCAGTACTTC.

The J gene is TRBJ2-5, the V gene TRBV5-1, with 7 bases aligning to TRBD1. Germline values: CDR1 SGHRS, CDR2 YFSETQ. V shed 2 bases and J 5 bases; nucleotides not matched to a gene: 18. The CDR3 is 18 residues long. The CDR3 coding sequence is TGCGCCAGCAGCTTATCGATCTTCGGACAGGAGAATGGGGAGACCCAGTACTTC. It yields the protein CASSLSIFGQENGETQYF.

This sequence joins TRBV5-1 and TRBJ1-2; TRBD1 might be the D (6 bases). This CDR3 spans 12 amino acids. The germline V and J ends were trimmed by 3 bases and 3 bases, with 6 bases remaining between them. Germline V gives CDR1 SGHRS, CDR2 YFSETQ. The CDR3: CASSYRDYGYTF. CDR3 nucleotide sequence: TGCGCCAGCAGCTACAGGGACTATGGCTACACCTTC.

This rearrangement joins TRBV19 to TRBJ1-1; no definite D call. V was pared by 7 bases and J by 0 bases, with 12 bases between. The CDR3 has 14 residues. In germline, CDR1 is LNHDA, CDR2 SQIVND (reference sequence). CDR3 sequence reads: CASTDGGMNTEAFF. The CDR3 DNA sequence: TGTGCCAGTACGGATGGAGGGATGAACACTGAAGCTTTCTTT.

The rearrangement uses TRBV28 and TRBJ1-6, with 7 bases aligning to TRBD1. The CDR3 totals 15 residues. Germline lookup yields CDR1 MDHEN and CDR2 SYDVKM. The trim removed 4 bases at V and 9 bases at J, leaving 9 bases unmatched. This CDR3 is CASSSGRGYGSPLHF. In nucleotides, the CDR3 is TGTGCCAGCAGTTCGGGCAGGGGGTACGGTTCACCCCTCCACTTT.